This T cell receptor beta chain was recovered during a study of T-cell memory formation after mild COVID-19. Study information: TCR clusters showed largely donor specificity.

Trimming took 1 base from V and 3 from J, leaving 11 bases between them. Germline CDR1 is LGHNT and CDR2 is FRNRAP. The CDR3 is 15 amino acids. Details on this clonotype: Its target is not known.

TCRdb passed the 5' RACE reads through MiXCR, listing each CDR3 protein once. The sample carries about 320,000 distinct CDR3 sequences, 13% to 15% recorded once. Study outcomes and limitations: The second-wave clones peaking on day 37 were not confirmed as SARS-CoV-2-specific.

The source material was PBMCs or a T cell subset sorted from them (not recorded which). The rearrangement links TRBV12-5 to TRBJ2-3; D remains ambiguous. This sequence originates from a young man who had mild COVID-19 (a few samples of this study predate the infection). Cell type and time point are not known. CDR3 in DNA: TGTGCTAGTGGTTTGGATCTGGTGGGTACAGATACGCAGTATTTT. Translated: CASGLDLVGTDTQYF. The variable domain in full, completed from reference TRBV12-5 and TRBJ2-3, reads DARVTQTPRHKVTEMGQEVTMRCQPILGHNTVFWYRQTMMQGLELLAYFRNRAPLDDSGMPKDRFSAEMPDATLATLKIQPSEPRDSAVYFCASGLDLVGTDTQYFGPGTRLTVL.